The clone carrying this T cell receptor (beta chain) was recorded many times. The sample comes from a study of T cells in Graves' hyperthyroidism and ophthalmopathy. Amplification of TCR beta CDR3 regions was performed using RNA transcripts as template. First-round RT-PCR of the TCR CDR3 relied on the HTBI primer set. TCRdb independently ran MiXCR on the multiplex PCR reads; one entry per CDR3 protein. Of 550,000 to 600,000 distinct CDR3 sequences detected, 13% to 15% appear once; the ten largest clones hold approximately 6.4%. This CDR3 contains 14 residues. The germline V and J ends were trimmed by 1 base and 2 bases, with 9 bases remaining between them.

V is TRBV12-3 or TRBV12-4 and J is TRBJ2-7; D is possibly TRBD1 or TRBD2 (5 bases each). This clonotype was sampled from a woman aged 18-29 years with Graves' ophthalmopathy. The sample comprised blood. The CDR3 DNA is TGTGCCAGCAGTTTAGGAGGGGAGACCTACGAGCAGTACTTC. Protein product: CASSLGGETYEQYF.